These T cell receptor beta chains were read from a single sample in a study of T cells after posttransplantation cyclophosphamide. Clones were read by immunoSEQ multiplex PCR, and TCRdb kept only the in-frame ones, dropping some. The data show more than 8,000 clones, 70% to 90% seen once. The sequencing here drew on PBMCs, taken roughly 460 days after allogeneic stem cell transplant with calcineurin inhibitor and methotrexate. The receptors come from a male patient between 45 and 60 years old who received an allogeneic stem cell transplant from an unrelated donor, was CMV-positive, and had chronic GVHD only. A share of the T cells may be of graft donor origin. Both conserved end residues are part of each CDR3.

V gene | CDR3 protein
TRBV6-5 | CASRTSGGARDTQYF
TRBV14 | CASSQALTGSDTQYF
TRBV27 | CASSPSPARVREQYF
TRBV7-3 | CASSLSGGNTIYF
TRBV19 | CASRTGNEQFF
TRBV18 | CASSPLGGTYEQYF
TRBV4-2 | CASSQGTSEDTQYF
TRBV28 | CASSPPGLAGEETQYF
TRBV5-1 | CASSIGTRAYEQYF
TRBV18 | CASSPPGGAYGYTF
TRBV7-2 | CASSGTSGTDTQYF
TRBV27 | CASSFGAGDYEQYF
TRBV9 | CASSVYQGGEQYF
TRBV27 | CASSWGGRDTQYF